A single sample is the source of the 27 T cell receptor beta chains below, sequenced in a study of T cell responses to AZD1222 COVID-19 vaccine. Measured with immunoSEQ multiplex PCR; TCRdb has only the in-frame clones, and not every one. The repertoire holds around 150,000 clones, 92% seen once, with around 4% in the top ten. Specimen: peripheral blood, collected on day 0 of MenACWY control vaccination. All receptors come from an adult in good health.

V gene TRBV12-3 or TRBV12-4 combines with J gene TRBJ1-1; D perhaps matches TRBD1 (5 bases). The CDR3 runs 13 residues. V was clipped by 4 bases and J by 6 bases, with 12 bases between them. The CDR3: CASSYTRVSEAFF. DNA of the CDR3: TGTGCCAGCAGTTATACCAGGGTCTCTGAAGCTTTCTTT.

This rearrangement joins TRBV24-1 to TRBJ1-2; weak D call: TRBD1 (5 bases). From germline, CDR1 is KGHDR and CDR2 SFDVKD. This CDR3 has 16 amino acids. Trimming took 2 bases from V and 5 from J, leaving 17 bases between them. As DNA, the CDR3 is TGTGCCACCAGTGATTCCAGAGACATCCCAGGGTATGGCTACACCTTC. Protein product: CATSDSRDIPGYGYTF.

The chain couples TRBV6-2 or TRBV6-3 to TRBJ1-1; D possibly corresponds to TRBD1 (6 bases). V was clipped by 5 bases and J by 7 bases, with 14 bases between them. The germline CDR1 and CDR2 sequences are MNHEY and SVGEGT. This CDR3 is built from 13 residues. This CDR3 reads CASSPEGVGEAFF. Written as DNA, the CDR3 is TGTGCCAGCAGTCCCGAGGGGGTGGGTGAAGCTTTCTTT.

The gene calls are TRBV10-2 and TRBJ2-7; 7 bases map to TRBD2. The V segment lost 3 bases and the J segment 4 bases; nucleotides outside the gene matches: 3. The CDR3 totals 13 residues. Germline V gene lookup returns CDR1 WSHSY and CDR2 SAAADI. The CDR3 DNA follows: TGCGCCAGCAGTGATCGACTAGCTTACGAGCAGTACTTC. This encodes CASSDRLAYEQYF.

This chain links TRBV29-1 with TRBJ1-2; no clear D gene. V was cut by 5 bases and J by 7 bases, with 11 bases left in between. The CDR3 contains 11 residues. CDR1 is SQVTM, CDR2 ANQGSEA, per germline. The CDR3 sequence: CSVSKMAGYTF. The CDR3 nucleotides read TGCAGCGTTTCCAAGATGGCTGGCTACACCTTC.

In the case of this clone: Other DNA sequences in the same sample also yield this CDR3. V gene TRBV7-9 combines with J gene TRBJ1-5; D is unclear. Trimming removed 3 bases from V and 0 bases from J, with 9 bases in between. Germline V CDR1 and CDR2: SEHNR, FQNEAQ (reference sequence). The CDR3 covers 15 residues. In nucleotides, the CDR3 is TGTGCCAGCAGCTTGGGCGGAAATAGCAATCAGCCCCAGCATTTT. This sequence encodes CASSLGGNSNQPQHF.

The chain links TRBV12-3 or TRBV12-4 to TRBJ1-4; D is ambiguous. V was shortened by 6 bases and J by 5 bases, with 7 bases between the two germline ends. The CDR3 consists of 12 residues. The DNA of the CDR3 is TGTGCCAGCAGCCCCCACAATGAAAAACTGTTTTTT. The encoded protein is CASSPHNEKLFF.

This clone showed up just once. V is TRBV11-2 and J is TRBJ2-5, with unresolved D. Trimming shortened V by 6 bases and J by 5 bases, and 16 bases separated the two germline ends. Per germline, CDR1 SGHAT and CDR2 FQNNGV. The CDR3 runs 14 residues. The CDR3 DNA is TGTGCCAGCAGTCCCGCGTCCGGCTGGGAGACCCAGTACTTC. Its protein product is CASSPASGWETQYF.

The J gene is TRBJ2-1, the V gene TRBV15; TRBD2 matches at 8 bases. The junction had 22 bases not matched to a gene; V was cut back by 3 bases and J by 0 bases. From germline, CDR1 is LNHNV and CDR2 YYDKDF (reference sequence). This CDR3 has 22 residues. The CDR3 protein is CATSSSQQAGARVAVSYNEQFF. CDR3 coding DNA: TGTGCCACCAGCAGCTCACAACAAGCGGGAGCGCGGGTCGCCGTCTCCTACAATGAGCAGTTCTTC.

This clone has a single count. This chain connects TRBV29-1 to TRBJ1-1, with a tentative D call TRBD1 (5 bases). The CDR3 spans 12 residues. The germline V gene encodes CDR1 SQVTM and CDR2 ANQGSEA. The V and J ends lost 4 bases and 5 bases respectively, with 11 bases between them. As DNA, the CDR3 is TGCAGCGTTGGGGGGGGTCAGACTGAAGCTTTCTTT. It encodes CSVGGGQTEAFF.

The V and J genes are TRBV7-2 and TRBJ2-1, with 9 bases that match TRBD2. V was pared by 4 bases and J by 8 bases, with 6 bases of the junction left unmatched. Germline assignment: CDR1 SGHTA and CDR2 FQGNSA. The CDR3 consists of 14 residues. The CDR3 coding sequence is TGTGCCAGCAGCTCCAGCGGGAGGATCGATGAGCAGTTCTTC. It is translated as CASSSSGRIDEQFF.

The count of this clone is one. CDR3 bases: TGTGCCAGTAGCCCGTCCAGACAGACGTCCTCCTACGAGCAGTACTTC. It translates to CASSPSRQTSSYEQYF. The chain recombines TRBV19 with TRBJ2-7; tentatively, D is TRBD1 (5 bases). Per the germline V gene, CDR1 is LNHDA and CDR2 is SQIVND (reference sequence). The CDR3 is made up of 16 amino acids. Trimming cost V 6 bases and J 0 bases, with 18 bases left between them.

This clone was found a few times. This chain joins TRBV4-1 and TRBJ1-2, with D possibly being TRBD1 (6 bases). Trimming left V 3 bases short and J 5 bases short, with 22 bases between. CDR3 size: 17 residues. From germline, CDR1 is MGHRA and CDR2 YSYEKL. CDR3: CASSQLGGGRRGYGYTF. CDR3 nucleotides: TGCGCCAGCAGCCAGCTGGGCGGGGGGCGTCGAGGGTATGGCTACACCTTC.

The chain links TRBV6-5 to TRBJ2-7; D perhaps matches TRBD1 (5 bases). Trimming took off 7 bases at V and 3 bases at J, with 16 bases between the two ends. The CDR3 loop spans 14 amino acids. The V gene's germline CDR1 is MNHEY and CDR2 SVGAGI. The CDR3 reads CASTPQKGHYEQYF. In DNA, the CDR3 is TGTGCCAGCACACCTCAAAAGGGGCACTACGAGCAGTACTTC.

This sequence joins TRBV5-5 and TRBJ1-3; D may be TRBD1 (5 bases). This CDR3 has 16 residues. Germline CDR1 is SGHKS and CDR2 is YYEKEE (reference sequence). Trimming cost V 4 bases and J 0 bases, with 14 bases left between them. The CDR3 reads CASSTAGGFSGNTIYF. CDR3 coding DNA: TGTGCCAGCAGCACCGCCGGGGGGTTCTCTGGAAACACCATATATTTT.

Here the CDR3 reads CASSQGGVTNYGYTF. As DNA, the CDR3 is TGCGCCAGCAGCCAGGGCGGAGTGACTAACTATGGCTACACCTTC. This chain joins TRBV4-1 and TRBJ1-2; D unclear. The CDR3 totals 15 residues. Germline-derived CDR1 and CDR2 are MGHRA and YSYEKL. Trimming cost V 3 bases and J 0 bases, with 11 bases left between them.

This clone was seen a single time. A read error may produce the germline difference seen at one junction end. The J gene is TRBJ2-1, the V gene TRBV10-3; D may match TRBD1 or TRBD2 (5 bases each). Germline V gene sequence: CDR1 ENHRY, CDR2 SYGVKD. The CDR3 contains 14 residues. CDR3 coding DNA: TGTGCCATCAGTGACCTGGGACGGGATGGCAAAGGTGTCTTC. This sequence encodes CAISDLGRDGKGVF.

The V and J genes are TRBV13 and TRBJ2-2, with 8 bases fitting TRBD2. The V and J ends lost 4 bases and 1 base, in that order; junction bases with no gene match: 2. Germline V gene lookup returns CDR1 PRHDT and CDR2 FYEKMQ (reference sequence). This CDR3 is 15 amino acids long. The CDR3 sequence is CASSSLAGNTGELFF. The DNA for the CDR3 is TGTGCCAGCAGCTCCCTAGCGGGGAACACCGGGGAGCTGTTTTTT.

The J gene is TRBJ1-2, the V gene TRBV25-1, with a weak D call TRBD1 (6 bases). Germline lookup yields CDR1 MGHDK and CDR2 SYGVNS. Trimming cost V 0 bases and J 6 bases, with 11 bases left between them. This CDR3 is built from 14 residues. This chain's CDR3 is CASSEYGGADGYTF. The CDR3 DNA reads as TGTGCCAGCAGTGAATATGGGGGGGCGGATGGCTACACCTTC.

The genes are TRBV10-3 and TRBJ1-5; D unclear. Germline V gives CDR1 ENHRY, CDR2 SYGVKD. This CDR3 has 14 residues. Between the trimmed V and J ends, which lost 10 bases and 0 bases, there was a span of 13 bases. CDR3 residues: CATKGSDSNQPQHF. The CDR3 region has the DNA TGTGCCACCAAGGGTTCCGATAGCAATCAGCCCCAGCATTTT.

The chain employs TRBV27 and TRBJ2-5, with D possibly TRBD1 on 6 matching bases. Trimming cost V 0 bases and J 1 base, with 12 bases left between them. There are 16 residues in the CDR3. Germline-derived CDR1 and CDR2 are MNHEY and SMNVEV (reference sequence). CDR3 sequence: CASSLSYTTGQETQYF. The DNA for the CDR3 is TGTGCCAGCAGTTTATCGTACACGACAGGCCAAGAGACCCAGTACTTC.

The chain uses TRBV19 and TRBJ1-3; the D gene is possibly TRBD1 (6 bases). The CDR3 length is 17 residues. V was pared by 6 bases and J by 0 bases, with 18 bases between. Germline-derived CDR1 and CDR2 are LNHDA and SQIVND (reference sequence). This CDR3 is CASSTMLAGVSGNTIYF. The CDR3 nucleotides are TGTGCCAGTAGCACGATGCTCGCAGGGGTCTCTGGAAACACCATATATTTT.

This chain uses TRBV15 with TRBJ2-5; tentative D call: TRBD2 (7 bases). The CDR3 sequence is 15 residues long. The V gene lost 1 base and the J gene lost 3 bases, with 12 bases spanning the gap. Germline V gene data show CDR1 as LNHNV and CDR2 as YYDKDF (reference sequence). CDR3 region: CATSRATGGEETQYF. For the CDR3, the DNA is TGTGCCACCAGCAGAGCAACGGGGGGCGAAGAGACCCAGTACTTC.

The J gene is TRBJ2-3, the V gene TRBV5-4; TRBD2 is a possible D gene (7 bases). Germline V gene lookup returns CDR1 SGHNT and CDR2 YYREEE (reference sequence). The CDR3 consists of 17 residues. V dropped 3 bases and J dropped 1 base, with 18 bases sitting between them. CDR3 coding DNA: TGTGCCAGCAGCTCCGGGGGGCGGCTAGTGGGCACAGATACGCAGTATTTT. Translation gives CASSSGGRLVGTDTQYF.

The gene calls are TRBV28 and TRBJ1-2; no clear D. The CDR3 runs 14 residues. The V end was cut by 5 bases, the J end by 4 bases, with 14 bases between. Per the germline V gene, CDR1 is MDHEN and CDR2 is SYDVKM. CDR3 sequence reads: CASSPNTAPYGYTF. CDR3 nucleotides: TGTGCCAGCAGTCCCAATACAGCTCCCTATGGCTACACCTTC.

Turning to this clone: The sample carries other DNA sequences with the same CDR3. The V and J genes are TRBV20-1 and TRBJ1-1; no definite D call. The CDR3 sequence is 10 residues long. Trimming pared 5 bases from V and 5 bases from J, leaving 6 bases between. Germline lookup yields CDR1 DFQATT and CDR2 SNEGSKA (reference sequence). In DNA form, the CDR3 reads TGCAGTGCTGGCCTAACTGAAGCTTTCTTT. This sequence encodes CSAGLTEAFF.

The chain combines TRBV30 with TRBJ1-1; no firm D call. The CDR3 covers 13 residues. Deletions cut 2 bases from V and 1 base from J, with 8 bases between. Germline CDR1 is GTSNPN and CDR2 is SVGIG (reference sequence). CDR3: CAWSFPENTEAFF. DNA of the CDR3: TGTGCCTGGAGTTTCCCAGAGAACACTGAAGCTTTCTTT.